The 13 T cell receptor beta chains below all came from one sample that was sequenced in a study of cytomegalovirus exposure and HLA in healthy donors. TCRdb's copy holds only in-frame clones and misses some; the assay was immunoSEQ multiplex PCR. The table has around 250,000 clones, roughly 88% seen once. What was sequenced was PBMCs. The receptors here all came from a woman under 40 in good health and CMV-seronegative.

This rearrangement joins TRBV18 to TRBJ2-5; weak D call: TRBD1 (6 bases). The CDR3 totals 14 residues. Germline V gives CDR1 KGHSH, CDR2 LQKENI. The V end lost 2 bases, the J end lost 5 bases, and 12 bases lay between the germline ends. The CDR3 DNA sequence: TGTGCCAGCTCACCAAACAGGGACATGGAGACCCAGTACTTC. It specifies CASSPNRDMETQYF.

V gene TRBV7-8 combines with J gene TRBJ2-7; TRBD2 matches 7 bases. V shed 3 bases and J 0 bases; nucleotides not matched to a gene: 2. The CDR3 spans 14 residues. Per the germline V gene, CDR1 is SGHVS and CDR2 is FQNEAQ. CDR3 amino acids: CASSLRESSYEQYF. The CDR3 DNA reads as TGTGCCAGCAGCTTGCGGGAGTCCTCCTACGAGCAGTACTTC.

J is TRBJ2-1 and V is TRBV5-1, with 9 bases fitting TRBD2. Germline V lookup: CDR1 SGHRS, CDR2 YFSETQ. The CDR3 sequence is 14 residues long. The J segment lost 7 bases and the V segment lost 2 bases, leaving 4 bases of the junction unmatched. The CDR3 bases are TGCGCCAGCAGCTTTAGCGGGAGTCGGAATGAGCAGTTCTTC. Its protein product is CASSFSGSRNEQFF.

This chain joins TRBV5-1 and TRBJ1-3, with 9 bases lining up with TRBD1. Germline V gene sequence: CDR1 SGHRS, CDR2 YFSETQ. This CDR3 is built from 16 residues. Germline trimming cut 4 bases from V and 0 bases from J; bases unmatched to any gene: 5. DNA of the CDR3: TGCGCCAGCAGCATCGGACAGGGGTCCTCTGGAAACACCATATATTTT. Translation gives CASSIGQGSSGNTIYF.

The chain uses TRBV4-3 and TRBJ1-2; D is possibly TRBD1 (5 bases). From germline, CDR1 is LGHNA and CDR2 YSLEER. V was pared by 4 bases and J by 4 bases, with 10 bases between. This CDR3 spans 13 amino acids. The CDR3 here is CASSRDSSYGYTF. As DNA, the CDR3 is TGCGCCAGCAGCCGAGACAGCTCCTATGGCTACACCTTC.

CDR3 sequence (DNA): TGTGCCAGCAGACGGACTAGGGACGGGGAGCTGTTTTTT. Translating it yields CASRRTRDGELFF. The chain combines TRBV5-6 with TRBJ2-2; 7 nucleotides match TRBD2. The CDR3 is 13 residues long. The germline V gene has CDR1 SGHDT and CDR2 YYEEEE. V was clipped by 5 bases and J by 7 bases; unmatched bases: 5.

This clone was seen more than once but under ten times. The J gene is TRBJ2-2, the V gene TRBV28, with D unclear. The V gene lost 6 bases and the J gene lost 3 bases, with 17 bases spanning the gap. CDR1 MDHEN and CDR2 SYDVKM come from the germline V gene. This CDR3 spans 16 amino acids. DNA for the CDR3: TGTGCCAGCAGACCTGCACCGCCGGATCACACCGGGGAGCTGTTTTTT. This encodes CASRPAPPDHTGELFF.

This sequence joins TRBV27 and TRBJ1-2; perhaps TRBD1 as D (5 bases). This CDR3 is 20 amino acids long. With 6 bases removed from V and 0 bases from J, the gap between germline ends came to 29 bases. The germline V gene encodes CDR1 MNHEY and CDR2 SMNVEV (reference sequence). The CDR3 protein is CASRGLQVQDISIANYGYTF. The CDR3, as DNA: TGTGCCAGCAGGGGGCTACAGGTGCAGGATATTAGCATTGCTAACTATGGCTACACCTTC.

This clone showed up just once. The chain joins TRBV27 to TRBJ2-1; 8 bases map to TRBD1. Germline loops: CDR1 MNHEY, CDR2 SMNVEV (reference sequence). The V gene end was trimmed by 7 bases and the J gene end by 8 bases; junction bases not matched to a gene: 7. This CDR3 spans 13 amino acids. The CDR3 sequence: CASTDRASDEQFF. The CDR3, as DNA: TGTGCCAGCACGGACAGGGCCAGCGATGAGCAGTTCTTC.

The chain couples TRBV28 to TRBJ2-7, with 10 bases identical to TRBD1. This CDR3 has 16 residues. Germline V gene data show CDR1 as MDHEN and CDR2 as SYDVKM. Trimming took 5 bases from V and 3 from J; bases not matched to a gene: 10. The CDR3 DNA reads TGTGCCAGCAGTCAAAACCGGGACAGGGGCCTCTACGAGCAGTACTTC. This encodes CASSQNRDRGLYEQYF.

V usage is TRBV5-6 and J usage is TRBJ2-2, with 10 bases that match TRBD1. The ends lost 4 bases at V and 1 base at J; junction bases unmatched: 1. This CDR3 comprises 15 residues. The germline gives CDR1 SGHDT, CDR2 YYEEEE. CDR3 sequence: CASSGQGVNTGELFF. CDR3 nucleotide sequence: TGTGCCAGCAGCGGACAGGGGGTGAACACCGGGGAGCTGTTTTTT.

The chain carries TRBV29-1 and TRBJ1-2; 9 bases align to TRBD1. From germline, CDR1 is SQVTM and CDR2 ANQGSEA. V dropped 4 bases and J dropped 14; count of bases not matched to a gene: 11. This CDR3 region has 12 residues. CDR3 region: CSVVSWTGVGTF. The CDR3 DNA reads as TGCAGCGTTGTTTCCTGGACAGGGGTCGGGACCTTC.

The CDR3 sequence: CASSPTGRAVEQYF. CDR3 DNA sequence: TGTGCCAGCAGCCCAACAGGGCGCGCGGTCGAGCAGTACTTC. The J gene is TRBJ2-7, the V gene TRBV7-9; D may be TRBD1 (6 bases). The CDR3 is 14 amino acids. Trimming removed 5 bases at V and 6 bases at J, with 17 bases between. Germline CDR1 SEHNR, CDR2 FQNEAQ (reference sequence).